This T cell receptor beta chain emerged from a study of blood T cell repertoires in COVID-19. Study context: The United States, Italy and Spain supplied acute and convalescent COVID-19 samples. T cells, B-cell-depleted T cells, or PBMCs supplied cDNA or gDNA.

The authors' processing: It was from reference gene primer amplification that nucleated cell counts were estimated. The method was immunoSEQ multiplex PCR; TCRdb's version includes in-frame clones alone and lacks a portion of them. V, J and clone size are taken as reported in that table, and D and trimming were inferred from the DNA itself. The repertoire holds 50,000 to 60,000 clones, with under 85% as singletons. Material: peripheral blood. This receptor was taken from a man in his sixties or seventies with active COVID-19.

The CDR3 DNA is TGTGCCAGTAGTTCGTTCCAGGGCTCTGGCAATGAGCAGTTCTTC. Its translation is CASSSFQGSGNEQFF. This rearrangement joins TRBV19 to TRBJ2-1; D may be TRBD1 (5 bases). V was cut by 5 bases and J by 6 bases, with 17 bases left in between. CDR1 and CDR2 (germline): LNHDA, SQIVND (reference sequence). CDR3 size: 15 residues.